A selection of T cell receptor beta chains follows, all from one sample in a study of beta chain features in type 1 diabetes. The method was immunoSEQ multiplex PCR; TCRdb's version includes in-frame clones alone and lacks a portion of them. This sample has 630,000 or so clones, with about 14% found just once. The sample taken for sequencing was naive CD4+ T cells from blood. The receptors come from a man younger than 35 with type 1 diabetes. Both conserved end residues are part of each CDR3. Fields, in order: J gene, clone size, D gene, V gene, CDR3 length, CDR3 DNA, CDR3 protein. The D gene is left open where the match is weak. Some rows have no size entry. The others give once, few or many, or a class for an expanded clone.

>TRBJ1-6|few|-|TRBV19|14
TGTGCCAGTAGTTGGACGGCCGGTAATTCACCCCTCCACTTT
CASSWTAGNSPLHF
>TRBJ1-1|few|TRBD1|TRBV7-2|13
TGTGCCAGCAGCTTAGACCGGGACAGACTATCTTTCTTT
CASSLDRDRLSFF
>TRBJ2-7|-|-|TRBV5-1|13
TGCGCCAGCAGCAGGAGAACCTCCTACGAGCAGTACTTC
CASSRRTSYEQYF
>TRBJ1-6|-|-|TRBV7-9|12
TGTGCCAGTCACCATCTTAATTCACCCCTCCACTTT
CASHHLNSPLHF
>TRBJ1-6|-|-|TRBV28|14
TGTGCCAGCAGTTTACACGACGCCGGGGCACCCCTCCACTTT
CASSLHDAGAPLHF
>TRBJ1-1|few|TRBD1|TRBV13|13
TGTGCCAGCAGCTTAGGAGGGGGCTCGGAAGCTTTCTTT
CASSLGGGSEAFF
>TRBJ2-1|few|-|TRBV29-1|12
TGCAGCGTTGGGGTAAGGGACCGCGGCCAGTTCTTC
CSVGVRDRGQFF
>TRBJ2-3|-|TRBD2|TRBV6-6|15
TGTGCCAGCAGTTACCGGGCGGGGGGGCAAGATACGCAGTATTTT
CASSYRAGGQDTQYF
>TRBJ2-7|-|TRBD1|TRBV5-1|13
TGCGCCAGCAGCTTGCAGGGGGCCCACGAGCAGTACTTC
CASSLQGAHEQYF
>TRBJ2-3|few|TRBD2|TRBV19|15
TGTGCCAGTAGTATATCTAGCGGAAGCACAGATACGCAGTATTTT
CASSISSGSTDTQYF
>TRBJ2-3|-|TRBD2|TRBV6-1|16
TGTGCCAGCAGTGAATTAGGGGCGGGAGTCACAGATACGCAGTATTTT
CASSELGAGVTDTQYF
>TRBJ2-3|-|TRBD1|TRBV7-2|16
TGTGCCAGCAGCTCCCGGGACAGGGGGGGGACAGATACGCAGTATTTT
CASSSRDRGGTDTQYF
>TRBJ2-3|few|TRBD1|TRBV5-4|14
TGTGCCAGCAGCTTTCGACAGGGGGTAGATACGCAGTATTTT
CASSFRQGVDTQYF
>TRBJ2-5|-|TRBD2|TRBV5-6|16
TGTGCCAGCAGCTTCCGGGACAGCGGGGGGCAAGAGACCCAGTACTTC
CASSFRDSGGQETQYF
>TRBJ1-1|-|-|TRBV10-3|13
TGTGCCGCCTCGCTGGGGGAGAACACTGAAGCTTTCTTT
CAASLGENTEAFF
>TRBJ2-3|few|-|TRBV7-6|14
TGTGCCAGCAGCTTAGGCTACCTAGCAGATACGCAGTATTTT
CASSLGYLADTQYF
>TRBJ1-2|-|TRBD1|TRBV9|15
TGTGCCAGCAGCGTAGCCGTGACAGGGGGGAATGGCTACACCTTC
CASSVAVTGGNGYTF
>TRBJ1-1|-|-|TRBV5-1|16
TGCGCCAGCAGCTTGGGGCAGGGGCATATGAACACTGAAGCTTTCTTT
CASSLGQGHMNTEAFF
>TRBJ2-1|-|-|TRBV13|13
TGTGCCAGCAGCTTAGATTTCCGTAATGAGCAGTTCTTC
CASSLDFRNEQFF
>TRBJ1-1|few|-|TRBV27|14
TGTGCCAGCAGTTCGCGACACTTGAACACTGAAGCTTTCTTT
CASSSRHLNTEAFF
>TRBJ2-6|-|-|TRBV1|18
TGCACCAGCAGTCAGCTGCGTTTGTGCACAAGTCGGGCCAACGTCCTGACTTTC
CTSSQLRLCTSRANVLTF
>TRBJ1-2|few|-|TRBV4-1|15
TGCGCCAGCAGCCAACCTACAGGAAGACGGAATGGATACACCTTC
CASSQPTGRRNGYTF
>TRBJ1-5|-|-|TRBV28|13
TGTGCCAGCACCCAGAGGGGGGATCAGCCCCAGCATTTT
CASTQRGDQPQHF
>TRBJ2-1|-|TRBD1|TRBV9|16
TGTGCCAGCAGCGCCGTACAGGGGGCTCCCTACAATGAGCAGTTCTTC
CASSAVQGAPYNEQFF
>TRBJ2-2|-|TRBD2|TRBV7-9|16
TGTGCCAGCAGCTTTCGGGAGGGCCTCAACACCGGGGAGCTGTTTTTT
CASSFREGLNTGELFF
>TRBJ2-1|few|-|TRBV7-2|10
TGTGCCAGCAGTTCGGGGGAGCAGTTCTTC
CASSSGEQFF
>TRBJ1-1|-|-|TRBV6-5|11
TGTGCCAGCATCATGAACACTGAAGCTTTCTTT
CASIMNTEAFF
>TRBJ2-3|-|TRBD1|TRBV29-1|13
TGCAGCGTCGGGACAGGGGGGACAGATACGCAGTATTTT
CSVGTGGTDTQYF
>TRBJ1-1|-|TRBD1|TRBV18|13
TGTGCCAGCTCACTACAGGGGGACACTGAAGCTTTCTTT
CASSLQGDTEAFF
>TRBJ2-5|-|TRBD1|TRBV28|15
TGTGCCAGCAGTTATCTGGTAGGGGGCGCGGAGACCCAGTACTTC
CASSYLVGGAETQYF
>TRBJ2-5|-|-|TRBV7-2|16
TGTGCCAGCAGCTTAGGCGGAGGGCCGTACCAAGAGACCCAGTACTTC
CASSLGGGPYQETQYF
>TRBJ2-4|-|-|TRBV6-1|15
TGTGCCAGCACCGTGACTAGTATAGCCAAAAACATTCAGTACTTC
CASTVTSIAKNIQYF
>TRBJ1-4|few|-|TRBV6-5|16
TGTGCCAGCAGTTACTCTGGACCTCACGCTAATGAAAAACTGTTTTTT
CASSYSGPHANEKLFF
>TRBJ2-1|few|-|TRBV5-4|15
TGTGCCAGCAGTAGACTAGGGAGTATGGGCGGTGAGCAGTTCTTC
CASSRLGSMGGEQFF
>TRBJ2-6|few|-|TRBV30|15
TGTGCCTGGGGAGGGGACCTCTCTGGGGCCAACGTCCTGACTTTC
CAWGGDLSGANVLTF
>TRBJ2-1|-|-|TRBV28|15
TGTGCCAGCAGTTTAGCTGCCGCTCTTTACAATGAGCAGTTCTTC
CASSLAAALYNEQFF
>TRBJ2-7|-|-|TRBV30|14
TGTGCCTGGACCCCTATAGGCCAGGGGTACGAGCAGTACTTC
CAWTPIGQGYEQYF
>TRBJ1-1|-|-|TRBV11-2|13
TGTGCCAGCAGCTTAGTATTCGGAGGGGAAGCTTTCTTT
CASSLVFGGEAFF
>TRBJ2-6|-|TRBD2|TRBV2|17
TGTGCCAGCAGTGGACTAGCGGGGGGCCCCGGGGCCAACGTCCTGACTTTC
CASSGLAGGPGANVLTF
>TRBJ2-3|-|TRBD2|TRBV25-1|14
TGTGCCAGCAGTAGCGGGAGGGCCGGGGATACGCAGTATTTT
CASSSGRAGDTQYF
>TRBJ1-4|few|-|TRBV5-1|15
TGCGCCAGCAGCTTGGACCGGGTTCCCGGCGGAAAACTGTTTTTT
CASSLDRVPGGKLFF
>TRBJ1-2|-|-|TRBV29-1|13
TGCAGCGTTGAAGGCAGGGACTACTATGGCTACACCTTC
CSVEGRDYYGYTF
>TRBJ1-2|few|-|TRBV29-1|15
TGCAGCGTTGCCCCGGGGCGAGAATCCGTCTATGGCTACACCTTC
CSVAPGRESVYGYTF
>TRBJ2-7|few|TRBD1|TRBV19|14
TGTGCCAGTAGTATGGACAGGGTAGGATACGAGCAGTACTTC
CASSMDRVGYEQYF
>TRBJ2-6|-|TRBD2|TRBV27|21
TGTGCCAGCAGCCCACGTTACGGTGCTAGCGGGAGGAACTCTGGGGCCAACGTCCTGACTTTC
CASSPRYGASGRNSGANVLTF
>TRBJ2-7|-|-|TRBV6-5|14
TGTGCCAGCAGTTACCACGACAGATCCTACGAGCAGTACTTC
CASSYHDRSYEQYF
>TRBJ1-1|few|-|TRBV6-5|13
TGTGCCAGCAGGATGGCGTATAACACTGAAGCTTTCTTT
CASRMAYNTEAFF
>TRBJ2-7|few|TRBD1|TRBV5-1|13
TGCGCCAGCAGCTTGACAGGGGATGGAGAGCAGTACTTC
CASSLTGDGEQYF
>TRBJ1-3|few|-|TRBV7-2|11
TGTGCCAGCAGCCCGATAAACACCATATATTTT
CASSPINTIYF
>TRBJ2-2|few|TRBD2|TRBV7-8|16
TGTGCCAGCAGCCCCCGGGTAGCGGGGGACACCGGGGAGCTGTTTTTT
CASSPRVAGDTGELFF
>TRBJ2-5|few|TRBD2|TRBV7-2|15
TGTGCCAGCACCGGGAGGGTGGGGTTAGGAGAGACCCAGTACTTC
CASTGRVGLGETQYF
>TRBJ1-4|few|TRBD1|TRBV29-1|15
TGCAGCGCGGTCTGGACAGGGGGAAGAGGTGAAAAACTGTTTTTT
CSAVWTGGRGEKLFF
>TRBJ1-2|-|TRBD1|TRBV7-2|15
TGTGCCAGCAGCTTAGCGGGACAGGGGAAGAATGGCTACACCTTC
CASSLAGQGKNGYTF
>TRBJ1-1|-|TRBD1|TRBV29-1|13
TGCAGCGTCACCGACAGGGGCAACACTGAAGCTTTCTTT
CSVTDRGNTEAFF